This T cell receptor (beta chain) came from a study of regulatory T cells in long-lasting Graves disease. As to this clonotype: What it binds is unknown.

For TCR beta, libraries came from iRepertoire HTBI primers and Arm-PCR of CDR3 regions. A single record per CDR3 protein comes from TCRdb applying MiXCR to the multiplex PCR reads. The table shows around 500,000 distinct CDR3 sequences, with around 11% occurring only once. The germline CDR1 and CDR2 sequences are DFQATT and SNEGSKA (reference sequence). The length of the CDR3 is 15 residues. Trimming cost V 0 bases and J 0 bases, with 9 bases left between them. Regarding time point: newly diagnosed GD, antithyroid drugs for less than 3 months. The TCR library used RNA extracted from PBMCs. It was an endocrinology department in Xi'an, China, that provided the patients. Study results and limitations: Sample size was small, which may have lowered accuracy.

The sample also formed part of further work on T cells in Graves' hyperthyroidism and ophthalmopathy.

The source material was peripheral blood mononuclear cells (PBMCs), sampled at new diagnosis, from a patient treated with antithyroid drugs. The gene calls are TRBV20-1 and TRBJ2-1, with TRBD1 as a possible D gene (6 bases). The clonotype comes from a woman in her 30s with Graves disease. The CDR3 nucleotides read TGCAGTGCTAGAGATCGAGGGGGCTCCTACAATGAGCAGTTCTTC. Translated, it gives CSARDRGGSYNEQFF.